This T cell receptor (beta chain) was obtained from a study of molecular identifiers for immune sequencing clone quantification. CD8+CD4-CCR7+CD45RA+ cells were sorted as naive CD8 T cells. TCRdb re-analysed the PCR reads in MiXCR, keeping a single row per CDR3 protein. The repertoire consists of about 320,000 distinct CDR3 sequences, with around 21% occurring once and the leading ten covering 0.81%. This CDR3 has 14 amino acids. Germline trimming cut 5 bases from V and 5 bases from J; bases unmatched to any gene: 3. Germline values: CDR1 SEHNR, CDR2 FQNEAQ (reference sequence). This clonotype was observed many times.

This clonotype originated in a human donor in good health. Some libraries in this study had Jurkat cell RNA spiked in. The rearrangement joins TRBV7-9 to TRBJ2-1; 10 bases agree with TRBD2. Sample: naive CD8+ T cells from blood, with Jurkat cell RNA spiked in. The subset was: FACS-sorted CD8+CD4-CCR7+CD45RA+ naive T cells. CDR3 coding DNA: TGTGCCAGCAGCACTAGCGGGACGAACAATGAGCAGTTCTTC. Translated: CASSTSGTNNEQFF.